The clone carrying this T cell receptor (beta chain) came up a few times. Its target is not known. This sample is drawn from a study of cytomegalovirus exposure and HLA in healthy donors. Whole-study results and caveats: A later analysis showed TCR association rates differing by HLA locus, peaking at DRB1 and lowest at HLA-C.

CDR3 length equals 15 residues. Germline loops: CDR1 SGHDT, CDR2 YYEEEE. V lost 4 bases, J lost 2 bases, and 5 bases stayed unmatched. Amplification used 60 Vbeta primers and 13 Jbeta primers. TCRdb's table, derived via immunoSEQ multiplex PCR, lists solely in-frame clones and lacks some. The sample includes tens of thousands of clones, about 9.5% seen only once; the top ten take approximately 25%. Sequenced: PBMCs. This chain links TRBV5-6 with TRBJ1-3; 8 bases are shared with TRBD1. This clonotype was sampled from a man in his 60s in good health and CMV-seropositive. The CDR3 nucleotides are TGTGCCAGCAGCAGCGGGACAGGCGCTGGAAACACCATATATTTT. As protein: CASSSGTGAGNTIYF.